Following are 21 T cell receptor beta chains from one sample sequenced in a study of shared clonotypes between healthy human individuals. Only CD45RO-negative cells positively selected for CCR7 counted as naive CD8 cells, so terminally differentiated effector memory CD45RA+ cells were excluded. The data were produced by immunoSEQ multiplex PCR, yet TCRdb's version contains in-frame clones alone and is incomplete. The table shows some 2 million clones, with about 94% occurring only once. What was sequenced was naive CD8+ T cells sorted from blood. These TCRs come from a man younger than 30 in good health.

The CDR3 loop is CASSQDRPGSTDTQYF. As DNA, the CDR3 is TGTGCCAGCAGCCAAGATCGGCCAGGCAGCACAGATACGCAGTATTTT. The chain has TRBV14 and TRBJ2-3; no clear D gene. Germline CDR1 SGHDN, CDR2 FVKESK. V was shortened by 0 bases and J by 0 bases, with 10 bases between the two germline ends. The CDR3 has 16 residues.

The chain links TRBV5-1 to TRBJ1-1; D remains ambiguous. This CDR3 is built from 15 residues. Germline V lookup: CDR1 SGHRS, CDR2 YFSETQ. V lost 1 base, J lost 5 bases, and 15 bases lay in between. The CDR3 sequence is CASSLSHGLETEAFF. In nucleotides, the CDR3 is TGCGCCAGCAGCTTGTCCCACGGTTTGGAAACTGAAGCTTTCTTT.

The chain's CDR3 is CASSESSGGDPDTQYF. The CDR3 region has the DNA TGCGCCAGCAGTGAGTCTAGCGGGGGGGATCCGGATACGCAGTATTTT. This sequence joins TRBV10-1 and TRBJ2-3; 11 bases map to TRBD2. Trimming removed 0 bases from V and 6 bases from J; junction bases left unmatched: 5. The CDR3 covers 16 residues. In germline, CDR1 is WNHNN, CDR2 SYGVQD (reference sequence).

CDR3 region: CAISDRDSRNTEAFF. In DNA form, the CDR3 reads TGTGCCATCAGTGACCGGGACAGTAGGAACACTGAAGCTTTCTTT. The chain has TRBV10-3 and TRBJ1-1; 7 nucleotides agree with TRBD1. Trimming at V came to 3 bases and at J to 1 base, leaving 5 bases not matched to a gene. The CDR3 sequence is 15 residues long. The germline CDR1 and CDR2 sequences are ENHRY and SYGVKD.

The rearrangement joins TRBV5-1 to TRBJ1-2; 7 positions match TRBD1. The J segment lost 3 bases and the V segment lost 3 bases, leaving 5 bases of the junction unmatched. The CDR3 is 14 amino acids. The germline gives CDR1 SGHRS, CDR2 YFSETQ. In nucleotides, the CDR3 is TGCGCCAGCAGCTCACCTCAGGGGGACTATGGCTACACCTTC. Amino acids: CASSSPQGDYGYTF.

The rearrangement links TRBV9 to TRBJ2-7; 11 bases map to TRBD2. The V gene end was trimmed by 4 bases and the J gene end by 6 bases; junction bases not matched to a gene: 9. The CDR3 loop spans 15 amino acids. Germline V lookup: CDR1 SGDLS, CDR2 YYNGEE. The CDR3 nucleotides are TGTGCCAGCAGCACTAGCGGGAGCACCCTGGGCGAGCAGTACTTC. This sequence encodes CASSTSGSTLGEQYF.

The CDR3 nucleotides are TGTGCCAGCAGCTCCAAGAGGGCGGACTATACGAGGATGGAGACCCAGTACTTC. Residues: CASSSKRADYTRMETQYF. The chain carries TRBV11-2 and TRBJ2-5, with D possibly TRBD2 on 6 matching bases. Germline V gene sequence: CDR1 SGHAT, CDR2 FQNNGV. Trimming removed 4 bases at V and 5 bases at J, with 26 bases between. The CDR3 runs 18 residues.

The chain joins TRBV4-1 to TRBJ2-1; 7 nucleotides line up with TRBD1. The CDR3 is made up of 16 amino acids. The junction had 7 bases not matched to a gene; V was cut back by 2 bases and J by 3 bases. Per germline, CDR1 MGHRA and CDR2 YSYEKL. The CDR3 DNA reads as TGCGCCAGCAGCCAATGGACAGGCCACAACTACAATGAGCAGTTCTTC. Protein product: CASSQWTGHNYNEQFF.

V is TRBV9 and J is TRBJ2-3; D gene uncertain. This CDR3 is 15 amino acids long. Germline assignment: CDR1 SGDLS and CDR2 YYNGEE. The ends were cut back, 4 bases at V and 5 bases at J, with 17 bases in the middle. CDR3 nucleotide sequence: TGTGCCAGCAGCAACGGGCCTAGAGAGATAGATACGCAGTATTTT. Protein sequence: CASSNGPREIDTQYF.

This clone was detected only a few times. V is TRBV5-8 and J is TRBJ1-6, with D maybe TRBD1 (5 bases). The CDR3 spans 16 residues. Germline lookup yields CDR1 SGHTS and CDR2 YDEGEE. Trimming left V 4 bases short and J 2 bases short, with 13 bases between. For the CDR3, the DNA is TGTGCCAGCAGCGGTGGGACGGCTGCCTATAATTCACCCCTCCACTTT. Amino acids: CASSGGTAAYNSPLHF.

The chain employs TRBV7-6 and TRBJ1-6, with D possibly being TRBD1 (5 bases). The CDR3 is 16 amino acids. Per germline, CDR1 SGHVS and CDR2 FNYEAQ. Trimming took off 5 bases at V and 7 bases at J, with 18 bases between the two ends. CDR3 amino acids: CASSHLGPETNSPLHF. The CDR3 region has the DNA TGTGCCAGCAGCCATCTGGGGCCCGAGACGAATTCACCCCTCCACTTT.

CDR3 in amino acids: CASSRTGELPYEQYF. CDR3 nucleotide sequence: TGTGCCAGCAGCCGGACAGGGGAGTTACCCTACGAGCAGTACTTC. V gene TRBV28 combines with J gene TRBJ2-7; 9 nucleotides agree with TRBD1. V lost 6 bases to trimming and J lost 2 bases; unmatched junction nucleotides: 8. The CDR3 contains 15 residues. Germline V gives CDR1 MDHEN, CDR2 SYDVKM.

This clone was detected only once. The chain carries TRBV6-6 and TRBJ2-5, with 8 bases that match TRBD2. Germline-derived CDR1 and CDR2 are MNHNY and SVGAGI (reference sequence). V lost 6 bases and J lost 1; bases outside the gene matches: 7. This CDR3 comprises 15 residues. The chain's CDR3 is CASSPAGGLQETQYF. CDR3 coding DNA: TGTGCCAGCAGCCCGGCGGGGGGCCTCCAAGAGACCCAGTACTTC.

This clone was counted once. The sample carries other DNA sequences with the same CDR3. The chain joins TRBV19 to TRBJ1-5; D ambiguous. This CDR3 contains 13 residues. Germline V gives CDR1 LNHDA, CDR2 SQIVND (reference sequence). V lost 5 bases to trimming and J lost 2 bases, with 7 bases between them. The CDR3, as DNA: TGTGCCAGTAGTGCGGGAGGCAATCAGCCCCAGCATTTT. Residues: CASSAGGNQPQHF.

CDR3 DNA sequence: TGTGCCAGCAGCTTAACAGGGTCGCACACCGGGGAGCTGTTTTTT. Amino acids: CASSLTGSHTGELFF. The V gene is TRBV11-2, the J gene TRBJ2-2, with a tentative D call TRBD1 (6 bases). The germline CDR1 and CDR2 sequences are SGHAT and FQNNGV. V was pared by 2 bases and J by 3 bases, with 10 bases between. The CDR3 runs to 15 residues. Looking up the rest from reference TRBV11-2 and TRBJ2-2 gives the full variable domain: EAGVAQSPRYKIIEKRQSVAFWCNPISGHATLYWYQQILGQGPKLLIQFQNNGVVDDSQLPKDRFSAERLKGVDSTLKIQPAKLEDSAVYLCASSLTGSHTGELFFGEGSRLTVL.

The V gene is TRBV2, the J gene TRBJ2-7; TRBD1 might be the D (5 bases). In germline, CDR1 is SNHLY, CDR2 FYNNEI. This CDR3 region has 15 residues. The V and J ends lost 2 bases and 5 bases respectively, with 16 bases between them. The CDR3 region has the DNA TGTGCCAGCAGTGAAACTGGGCAGGGTACCGACGAGCAGTACTTC. It translates to CASSETGQGTDEQYF.

This clone was seen only once. The genes are TRBV11-2 and TRBJ1-1; D uncertain. The CDR3 has 17 residues. In germline, CDR1 is SGHAT, CDR2 FQNNGV. V was clipped by 2 bases and J by 3 bases, with 19 bases between them. The CDR3 bases are TGTGCCAGCAGCTTAACCACAGTATCAAATGTAGACACTGAAGCTTTCTTT. Translation gives CASSLTTVSNVDTEAFF.

The chain has TRBV4-1 and TRBJ2-7; 9 bases fit TRBD1. The germline V gene encodes CDR1 MGHRA and CDR2 YSYEKL. The CDR3 spans 18 residues. With V trimmed by 0 bases and J by 4 bases, 13 bases remained unmatched. CDR3 amino acids: CASSQDGTGRLVGYEQYF. CDR3 bases: TGCGCCAGCAGCCAAGATGGGACAGGGAGGTTGGTTGGATACGAGCAGTACTTC.

The chain has TRBV18 and TRBJ2-7, with a weak D call TRBD1 (6 bases). The CDR3 has 14 amino acids. V lost 4 bases, J lost 1 base, and 11 bases lay in between. The germline V gene encodes CDR1 KGHSH and CDR2 LQKENI. As DNA, the CDR3 is TGTGCCAGCTCACTTTACAGGGAATCCTACGAGCAGTACTTC. Translated, it gives CASSLYRESYEQYF.

The chain uses TRBV9 and TRBJ2-2; no clear D. Trimming pared 3 bases from V and 0 bases from J, leaving 9 bases between. Germline values: CDR1 SGDLS, CDR2 YYNGEE. The CDR3 is made up of 15 amino acids. Written as DNA, the CDR3 is TGTGCCAGCAGCGCACAGAATACGAACACCGGGGAGCTGTTTTTT. Its protein is CASSAQNTNTGELFF.

This chain joins TRBV2 and TRBJ2-5, with TRBD2 identical over 7 bases. Germline V gene lookup returns CDR1 SNHLY and CDR2 FYNNEI. Unmatched junction bases numbered 9, after V lost 1 base and J lost 4 bases. The CDR3 totals 16 residues. CDR3 in amino acids: CASSEVVGGPLETQYF. Here the CDR3 DNA reads TGTGCCAGCAGTGAAGTGGTGGGAGGGCCCTTAGAGACCCAGTACTTC.